The 28 T cell receptor beta chains given below trace back to one sample, sequenced in a study of CD8+ T cells in alopecia areata. Reverse transcription of extracted RNA yielded cDNA, which provided the sequencing template. The table came from immunoSEQ multiplex PCR; TCRdb's copy has only in-frame clones and leaves some out. The sample yields approximately 130,000 clones, 47% seen once. Sequencing input: NKG2D-low CD8+ T cells sorted from blood. These receptors all come from a human donor with alopecia areata.

Only a few counts were recorded for this clone. The V gene is TRBV29-1, the J gene TRBJ2-7, with 9 bases aligning to TRBD2. Trimming removed 1 base from V and 4 bases from J; junction bases left unmatched: 8. CDR1 is SQVTM and CDR2 is ANQGSEA in the germline V gene. The CDR3 totals 15 residues. The chain's CDR3 is CSVEVDSGREYEQYF. The DNA for the CDR3 is TGCAGCGTTGAAGTGGATAGCGGGAGAGAGTACGAGCAGTACTTC.

The rearrangement links TRBV4-2 to TRBJ2-7; D is undetermined. CDR3 length: 14 residues. V was cut by 1 base and J by 6 bases, with 13 bases left in between. In germline, CDR1 is LGHNA, CDR2 YNFKEQ. The CDR3 region has the DNA TGTGCCAGCAGCCAAGGGCTTGTTGGCGGCGAGCAGTACTTC. As protein: CASSQGLVGGEQYF.

This rearrangement joins TRBV25-1 to TRBJ2-5; 11 bases align to TRBD1. This CDR3 spans 17 amino acids. V gave up 3 bases and J gave up 7 bases; unmatched junction bases: 13. Germline CDR1 MGHDK, CDR2 SYGVNS. The CDR3 DNA follows: TGTGCCAGCAGTGACCGGGGACAGGGGGTCCACCGGCGGACCCAGTACTTC. It specifies CASSDRGQGVHRRTQYF.

There are a few counts of this clone. The chain recombines TRBV29-1 with TRBJ2-7; D is tentatively TRBD1 or TRBD2 (5 bases each). CDR1 SQVTM and CDR2 ANQGSEA come from the germline V gene. Trimming cost V 6 bases and J 0 bases, with 15 bases left between them. CDR3 length: 14 amino acids. Here the CDR3 DNA reads TGCAGCGTAGACAGTAGCGTGGGCTCCTACGAGCAGTACTTC. It translates to CSVDSSVGSYEQYF.

The genes are TRBV29-1 and TRBJ2-2, with TRBD2 identical over 14 bases. The CDR3 totals 16 residues. J gave up 4 bases and V 4 bases, and 5 bases lay outside the gene matches. CDR1 and CDR2 from the germline V gene are SQVTM and ANQGSEA. CDR3 in amino acids: CSVAGTSGSGTGELFF. Here the CDR3 DNA reads TGCAGCGTTGCGGGGACTAGCGGGAGCGGCACCGGGGAGCTGTTTTTT.

This chain links TRBV5-1 with TRBJ1-2; D might be TRBD1 (6 bases). Trimming cost V 3 bases and J 7 bases, with 10 bases left between them. Germline-derived CDR1 and CDR2 are SGHRS and YFSETQ. CDR3 length: 12 residues. CDR3: CASSSGTSGYTF. CDR3 DNA: TGCGCCAGCAGCTCCGGGACATCTGGCTACACCTTC.

This clone was seen a few times. CDR3: CSGISGDRGDEQYF. CDR3 DNA: TGCAGCGGAATCAGTGGGGACAGGGGCGACGAGCAGTACTTC. V and J are TRBV29-1 and TRBJ2-7; TRBD1 matches at 10 bases. Germline V lookup: CDR1 SQVTM, CDR2 ANQGSEA. The trim removed 7 bases at V and 5 bases at J, leaving 11 bases unmatched. This CDR3 has 14 residues.

This clone appeared a few times. The chain links TRBV27 to TRBJ2-1; a possible D gene is TRBD2 (5 bases). The CDR3 loop spans 13 amino acids. Germline CDR1 MNHEY, CDR2 SMNVEV (reference sequence). Trimming stripped 5 bases from V and 8 bases from J, with 13 bases between. The chain's CDR3 is CASSIQAGDEQFF. DNA of the CDR3: TGTGCCAGCAGTATCCAGGCGGGCGATGAGCAGTTCTTC.

The chain has TRBV28 and TRBJ2-1; no reliable D call. CDR1 is MDHEN, CDR2 SYDVKM, per germline. The CDR3 runs to 12 residues. Deletions cut 2 bases from V and 6 bases from J, with 5 bases between. CDR3 sequence: CASSLRPNEQFF. The CDR3 DNA reads as TGTGCCAGCAGTTTAAGGCCCAATGAGCAGTTCTTC.

V gene TRBV29-1 combines with J gene TRBJ2-6; 8 bases are shared with TRBD1. The CDR3 length is 18 residues. V was pared by 3 bases and J by 0 bases, with 10 bases of the junction left unmatched. The V gene's germline CDR1 is SQVTM and CDR2 ANQGSEA. CDR3 amino acids: CSVEDRAPFSSGANVLTF. CDR3 in DNA: TGCAGCGTTGAGGACAGGGCCCCGTTTAGCTCTGGGGCCAACGTCCTGACTTTC.

This sequence joins TRBV27 and TRBJ1-2, with 7 bases lining up with TRBD1. Germline CDR1 reads MNHEY; CDR2 reads SMNVEV (reference sequence). This CDR3 is built from 15 residues. The V segment lost 5 bases and the J segment 4 bases; nucleotides outside the gene matches: 10. CDR3 loop: CASSKKQGFAYGYTF. DNA for the CDR3: TGTGCCAGCAGTAAAAAACAGGGGTTCGCCTATGGCTACACCTTC.

V and J are TRBV7-9 and TRBJ2-1, with 10 positions matching TRBD2. The length of the CDR3 is 16 residues. CDR1 and CDR2 from the germline V gene are SEHNR and FQNEAQ (reference sequence). Germline trimming cut 1 base from V and 8 bases from J; bases unmatched to any gene: 8. The CDR3 bases are TGTGCCAGCAGCTTAGTCGGCCTAGCGGGAGATCATGAGCAGTTCTTC. It encodes CASSLVGLAGDHEQFF. The entire variable domain, with the rest obtained from reference TRBV7-9 and TRBJ2-1, is as follows: DTGVSQNPRHKITKRGQNVTFRCDPISEHNRLYWYRQTLGQGPEFLTYFQNEAQLEKSRLLSDRFSAERPKGSFSTLEIQRTEQGDSAMYLCASSLVGLAGDHEQFFGPGTRLTVL.

The rearrangement uses TRBV29-1 and TRBJ2-5, with D possibly TRBD1 on 6 matching bases. V was shortened by 4 bases and J by 2 bases, with 17 bases between the two germline ends. This CDR3 is built from 15 residues. Germline CDR1 is SQVTM and CDR2 is ANQGSEA. In DNA form, the CDR3 reads TGCAGCGTTGGCACCCAGACAGGCGCACAAGAGACCCAGTACTTC. It specifies CSVGTQTGAQETQYF.

As regards this clone: At the DNA level, this CDR3 is encoded by other sequences in the same sample as well. The J gene is TRBJ2-7, the V gene TRBV29-1; D perhaps matches TRBD2 (5 bases). V shed 0 bases and J shed 4 bases, with 7 bases lying between them. The CDR3 contains 12 residues. CDR1 and CDR2 from the germline V gene are SQVTM and ANQGSEA. The DNA of the CDR3 is TGCAGCGTTGAAGACGAGGGTTACGAGCAGTACTTC. It translates to CSVEDEGYEQYF.

The sample holds a few counts of this clone. This chain uses TRBV5-6 with TRBJ1-5; D ambiguous. From germline, CDR1 is SGHDT and CDR2 YYEEEE. The CDR3 spans 12 residues. With 1 base removed from V and 5 bases from J, the gap between germline ends came to 4 bases. The CDR3 nucleotides read TGTGCCAGCAGCTTGTGGGATCAGCCCCAGCATTTT. It encodes CASSLWDQPQHF.

This sequence joins TRBV23-1 and TRBJ2-2; D unclear. TRBV23-1 is an open reading frame whose function is uncertain. The length of the CDR3 is 21 residues. The V gene lost 0 bases and the J gene lost 0 bases, with 23 bases spanning the gap. The CDR3: CASSQSTGQQVRLTNTGELFF. The CDR3 coding sequence is TGCGCCAGCAGTCAATCGACCGGGCAACAAGTTAGGCTGACGAACACCGGGGAGCTGTTTTTT.

This clone was observed a handful of times. This chain links TRBV29-1 with TRBJ1-2; no reliable D call. The CDR3 consists of 11 residues. CDR1 is SQVTM and CDR2 is ANQGSEA in the germline V gene. V lost 4 bases and J lost 5, with 8 bases in between. CDR3 DNA sequence: TGCAGCGTTGTCTCTTCGTATGGCTACACCTTC. Amino acids: CSVVSSYGYTF.

The chain couples TRBV2 to TRBJ2-5, with 9 bases matching TRBD2. Germline CDR1 and CDR2: SNHLY and FYNNEI. The CDR3 is made up of 15 amino acids. The junction had 5 bases not matched to a gene; V was cut back by 1 base and J by 5 bases. CDR3 nucleotide sequence: TGTGCCAGCAGTGAAGGCAGCGGGGGGATTGAGACCCAGTACTTC. The encoded protein is CASSEGSGGIETQYF. Complete variable domain (other parts from reference TRBV2 and TRBJ2-5): EPEVTQTPSHQVTQMGQEVILRCVPISNHLYFYWYRQILGQKVEFLVSFYNNEISEKSEIFDDQFSVERPDGSNFTLKIRSTKLEDSAMYFCASSEGSGGIETQYFGPGTRLLVL.

This chain joins TRBV2 and TRBJ1-5; 8 bases fit TRBD1. The junction had 5 bases not matched to a gene; V was cut back by 7 bases and J by 6 bases. The CDR3 contains 13 residues. The germline V gene encodes CDR1 SNHLY and CDR2 FYNNEI. The CDR3 DNA reads as TGTGCCAGCACCTCCGGACAGGGTCAGCCCCAGCATTTT. This encodes CASTSGQGQPQHF.

The chain couples TRBV11-2 to TRBJ2-1; D not certain. The germline V and J ends were trimmed by 6 bases and 7 bases, with 10 bases remaining between them. Germline assignment: CDR1 SGHAT and CDR2 FQNNGV. This CDR3 contains 12 residues. The CDR3 nucleotides are TGTGCCAGCAGAACGGTGGGGAATGAGCAGTTCTTC. Protein: CASRTVGNEQFF.

The V and J genes are TRBV30 and TRBJ2-7; D not certain. Per the germline V gene, CDR1 is GTSNPN and CDR2 is SVGIG (reference sequence). With 2 bases removed from V and 1 base from J, the gap between germline ends came to 12 bases. The CDR3 loop spans 14 amino acids. The CDR3 DNA reads TGTGCCTGGAGTATTGCGGCTGGATCCTACGAGCAGTACTTC. Encoded protein: CAWSIAAGSYEQYF. Filled out from reference TRBV30 and TRBJ2-7, the complete variable domain reads SQTIHQWPATLVQPVGSPLSLECTVEGTSNPNLYWYRQAAGRGLQLLFYSVGIGQISSEVPQNLSASRPQDRQFILSSKKLLLSDSGFYLCAWSIAAGSYEQYFGPGTRLTVT.

The chain couples TRBV29-1 to TRBJ2-2, with 9 bases matching TRBD2. The germline V gene encodes CDR1 SQVTM and CDR2 ANQGSEA. V dropped 3 bases and J dropped 6; count of bases not matched to a gene: 5. CDR3 length equals 14 residues. DNA of the CDR3: TGCAGCGTTGAGTTAGCGGGAGTCCCCGGGGAGCTGTTTTTT. Translating gives CSVELAGVPGELFF.

The rearrangement links TRBV29-1 to TRBJ2-7, with 9 bases fitting TRBD2. The germline V gene encodes CDR1 SQVTM and CDR2 ANQGSEA. The V segment lost 4 bases and the J segment 3 bases; nucleotides outside the gene matches: 10. This CDR3 is 15 amino acids long. The CDR3: CSVVLAGRLDYEQYF. The CDR3 nucleotides read TGCAGCGTTGTTCTAGCGGGAAGACTAGACTACGAGCAGTACTTC.

The CDR3 DNA reads as TGCAGCGTTCCCTCGGACAGGGGATCAGATACGCAGTATTTT. Translating it yields CSVPSDRGSDTQYF. This chain uses TRBV29-1 with TRBJ2-3; 9 nucleotides line up with TRBD1. The germline CDR1 and CDR2 sequences are SQVTM and ANQGSEA. This CDR3 contains 14 residues. V was clipped by 5 bases and J by 4 bases; unmatched bases: 7.

This clone has a handful of counts. The chain uses TRBV27 and TRBJ2-7, with a possible D match to TRBD2 (6 bases). Germline CDR1 MNHEY, CDR2 SMNVEV (reference sequence). The CDR3 loop spans 16 amino acids. The V gene lost 0 bases and the J gene lost 0 bases, with 12 bases spanning the gap. The CDR3 protein is CASSLSATGLSYEQYF. CDR3 nucleotide sequence: TGTGCCAGCAGTTTATCCGCCACGGGACTCTCCTACGAGCAGTACTTC.

V usage is TRBV27 and J usage is TRBJ2-5, with a weak D call TRBD2 (5 bases). Germline lookup yields CDR1 MNHEY and CDR2 SMNVEV (reference sequence). The CDR3 contains 13 residues. V was shortened by 11 bases and J by 7 bases, with 20 bases between the two germline ends. The DNA for the CDR3 is TGTGCCGCCACGTCCTCCGGGGAAGGGACCCAGTACTTC. Translated: CAATSSGEGTQYF.

The chain uses TRBV29-1 and TRBJ2-3, with D possibly being TRBD2 (5 bases). The CDR3 is 14 residues long. Germline-derived CDR1 and CDR2 are SQVTM and ANQGSEA. V gave up 5 bases and J gave up 5 bases, with 17 bases separating them. Here the CDR3 DNA reads TGCAGCGTTCGTCTAGCTGAGCCCCTAGATACGCAGTATTTT. Amino acids: CSVRLAEPLDTQYF.

V and J are TRBV27 and TRBJ2-3; 9 nucleotides line up with TRBD1. Germline V lookup: CDR1 MNHEY, CDR2 SMNVEV (reference sequence). The V and J ends lost 5 bases and 5 bases, in that order; junction bases with no gene match: 8. The length of the CDR3 is 15 residues. The CDR3 reads CASSLGGQGLDTQYF. CDR3 in DNA: TGTGCCAGCAGTCTTGGGGGACAGGGATTAGATACGCAGTATTTT.